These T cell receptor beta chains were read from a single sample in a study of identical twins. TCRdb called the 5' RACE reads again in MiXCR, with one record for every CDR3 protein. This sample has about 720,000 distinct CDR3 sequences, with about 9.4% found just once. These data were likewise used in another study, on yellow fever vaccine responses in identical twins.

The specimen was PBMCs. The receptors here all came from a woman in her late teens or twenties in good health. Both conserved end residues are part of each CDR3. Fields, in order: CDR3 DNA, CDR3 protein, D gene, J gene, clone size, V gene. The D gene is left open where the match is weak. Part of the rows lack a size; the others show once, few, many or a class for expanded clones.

TGTGCCAGCAGTACGGGGTGGGAGACCCAGTACTTC CASSTGWETQYF NA TRBJ2-5 NA TRBV28
TGTGCCAGCAGCACAGCAGTTACTAGCACAGATACGCAGTATTTT CASSTAVTSTDTQYF NA TRBJ2-3 NA TRBV7-2
TGTGCCAGCAGCTTAGAGGGGGGTAACACAGATACGCAGTATTTT CASSLEGGNTDTQYF NA TRBJ2-3 NA TRBV7-9
TGTGCCAGCAGCATAGCGGGAGCCAGCTACGAGCAGTACTTC CASSIAGASYEQYF TRBD2 TRBJ2-7 few TRBV12-3/TRBV12-4
TGTGCCAGCAGTGAAGTTTTACAGGGATGGTATGGCTACACCTTC CASSEVLQGWYGYTF NA TRBJ1-2 many TRBV2
TGCAGTGCCATCCCAGTAGCAGCCTACAATGAGCAGTTCTTC CSAIPVAAYNEQFF NA TRBJ2-1 few TRBV20-1
TGTGCCAGCAGTCAGGCCCACAGGGGAAGCTCCTACGAGCAGTACTTC CASSQAHRGSSYEQYF TRBD1 TRBJ2-7 few TRBV28
TGTGCCAGCAGAGATCAGGGGGGCGGAAACACCATATATTTT CASRDQGGGNTIYF TRBD1 TRBJ1-3 few TRBV7-2
TGTGCCAGCAGGGCGGGGGCCTGTGGCTACACCTTC CASRAGACGYTF NA TRBJ1-2 NA TRBV28
TGTGCCAGCAGTTCAGGATATAACAATGAGCAGTTCTTC CASSSGYNNEQFF NA TRBJ2-1 few TRBV27
TGCGCCAGCAGCCAAGATAGGAGGGACGAGCAGTACTTC CASSQDRRDEQYF NA TRBJ2-7 many TRBV4-3
TGTGCCAGCAGTTCAAGGACTAGCGAGATGGCAGATACGCAGTATTTT CASSSRTSEMADTQYF TRBD2 TRBJ2-3 NA TRBV12-3/TRBV12-4
TGTGCCAGCAGTCCCGCCCCTGCTACGCAGTATTTT CASSPAPATQYF NA TRBJ2-3 few TRBV6-6
TGCAGCGTCGGACTAGCGGGGAGCTCCTACAATGAGCAGTTCTTC CSVGLAGSSYNEQFF TRBD2 TRBJ2-1 many TRBV29-1
TGTGCCAGCGACACAAATCAACGGGACCTGAACACCGGGGAGCTGTTTTTT CASDTNQRDLNTGELFF NA TRBJ2-2 NA TRBV12-3/TRBV12-4
TGCAGCGCCGGGTCCGGCGTCTTGGCTTTCTTT CSAGSGVLAFF NA TRBJ1-1 NA TRBV29-1
TGCAGCGTTGAAGCTGCAGGGGGCGCAGGGGGCTACACCTTC CSVEAAGGAGGYTF TRBD1 TRBJ1-2 few TRBV29-1
TGTGCCAGCAGCCCGGACAGGGAAGCTTTCTTT CASSPDREAFF TRBD1 TRBJ1-1 NA TRBV7-2
TGTGCCAGCAGCCACCCCTTTGGCGGGCGGGATACGCAGTATTTT CASSHPFGGRDTQYF NA TRBJ2-3 NA TRBV7-2
TGCAGTGCTAGAGGGGGCGGAGCAAACCAAGATACCCAGTACTTC CSARGGGANQDTQYF NA TRBJ2-5 NA TRBV20-1
TGTGCCATCAGTGACGACCGGGACAGGGCGAGTGAGCAGTTCTTC CAISDDRDRASEQFF TRBD1 TRBJ2-1 many TRBV10-3
TGTGCCAGCAGTCTTACCGGGACAGGGGGCTTGGGTGGCTACACCTTC CASSLTGTGGLGGYTF TRBD1 TRBJ1-2 NA TRBV12-3/TRBV12-4
TGTGCCAGCAGCAAAGGGGATTTTGGGGCTAGCGGATCCTACGAGCAGTACTTC CASSKGDFGASGSYEQYF NA TRBJ2-7 many TRBV21-1
TGTGCCAGCAGCCACGGGACAGGGGTTCAGCCCCAGCATTTT CASSHGTGVQPQHF TRBD1 TRBJ1-5 few TRBV16
TGTGCCATCAGTGGGTCGCAGGGGCACACCGGGGAGCTGTTTTTT CAISGSQGHTGELFF NA TRBJ2-2 many TRBV10-3
TGTGCCAGCAGCCCCGGTAGTACTAGCGCAGCCTACGAGCAGTACTTC CASSPGSTSAAYEQYF TRBD2 TRBJ2-7 many TRBV12-3/TRBV12-4
TGTGCCAGCAGATATACCGGGACAGGCAAAAACATTCAGTACTTC CASRYTGTGKNIQYF TRBD1 TRBJ2-4 NA TRBV28
TGTGCCACCAGTGCCCTCGGGACAGGGGAATCCACAGATACGCAGTATTTT CATSALGTGESTDTQYF TRBD1 TRBJ2-3 many TRBV24-1
TGCGCCAGCAGCCAACTGACAGACAATGAGCAGTTCTTC CASSQLTDNEQFF NA TRBJ2-1 many TRBV5-1
TGTGCCAGCGGGGGATACTACGAGCAGTACTTC CASGGYYEQYF NA TRBJ2-7 NA TRBV6-6
TGCGCCAGCAGCAGCCTAGCGGGAGCACATGAGCAGTACTTC CASSSLAGAHEQYF TRBD2 TRBJ2-7 many TRBV5-1
TGCAGCGTTACTATAGCGGGAGGGAGTGGCGAGCAGTACTTC CSVTIAGGSGEQYF TRBD2 TRBJ2-7 few TRBV29-1
TGCAGCGTAACAGGTGCCTACGAGCAGTACTTC CSVTGAYEQYF NA TRBJ2-7 few TRBV29-1